This is a list of T cell receptor beta chains from one sample in a study of radiotherapy plus CTLA-4 blockade in lung cancer. Here immunoSEQ multiplex PCR was the method, and the copy in TCRdb shows in-frame clones only, minus some. This table has just under 45,000 clones, 65% to 70% appearing once. Specimen: peripheral blood, collected from a patient treated with radiotherapy plus ipilimumab. The receptors derive from a human donor with non-small cell lung cancer who had a partial response to radiotherapy plus ipilimumab. The CDR3 runs from the conserved cysteine through the conserved F or W. The D gene is left open where the match is weak. For some rows the clone size is stated as once, few or many, or as a class when expanded; others skip it.

abundance	v_gene	d_gene	j_gene	CDR3nt	CDR3aa
-	TRBV30	-	TRBJ1-2	TGTGCCTGGAGTGTACCCTCCACAGGCTTTAACTATGGCTACACCTTC	CAWSVPSTGFNYGYTF
-	TRBV29-1	TRBD2	TRBJ2-7	TGCAGCGTTGAAGATCAGCTCGTAGCGGGAGGGCCGGGTTACGAGCAGTACTTC	CSVEDQLVAGGPGYEQYF
-	TRBV7-9	TRBD2	TRBJ2-5	TGTGCCAGCAGCTTCACCGGGACTAGCGGACAAGAGACCCAGTACTTC	CASSFTGTSGQETQYF
few	TRBV7-9	-	TRBJ1-3	TGTGCCAGCAGCTCATCTTCGAGGGCCGGAAACACCATATATTTT	CASSSSSRAGNTIYF
-	TRBV21-1	-	TRBJ1-3	TGTGCCAGCAGCAATACTGTAGCTACAACACCACGAAACACCATATATTTT	CASSNTVATTPRNTIYF
-	TRBV18	-	TRBJ2-5	TGTGCCAGCTCACCCTGGAGGGATCCAGAAGAGACCCAGTACTTC	CASSPWRDPEETQYF
-	TRBV7-2	-	TRBJ1-4	TGTGCCAGTATCTCGGGTAATGAAAAACTGTTTTTT	CASISGNEKLFF
-	TRBV5-4	TRBD1	TRBJ1-2	TGTGCCAGCAGCCCAGGGACAGCTTATGGCTACACCTTC	CASSPGTAYGYTF
-	TRBV4-2	-	TRBJ1-1	TGTGCCAGCAGCCCCGGACAATCGAACACTGAAGCTTTCTTT	CASSPGQSNTEAFF
-	TRBV7-9	TRBD1	TRBJ1-2	TGTGCCAGCAGCTCCGGCGACGGGACAGGGAGAAATGGCTACACCTTC	CASSSGDGTGRNGYTF
few	TRBV15	TRBD2	TRBJ2-1	TGTGCCACCAGCAGAGGGGATCTAGCGGGAGGGTGGGATGAGCAGTTCTTC	CATSRGDLAGGWDEQFF
-	TRBV7-9	TRBD1	TRBJ1-4	TGTGCCAGCAGCTCACCATCGGGACAGTCAACTAATGAAAAACTGTTTTTT	CASSSPSGQSTNEKLFF
few	TRBV10-2	-	TRBJ1-6	TGCGCCAGCACCCCACAGTACAATTCACCCCTCCACTTT	CASTPQYNSPLHF
-	TRBV20-1	-	TRBJ2-5	TGCAGTGCTCTTTACTTAGAGACCCAGTACTTC	CSALYLETQYF
-	TRBV19	TRBD2	TRBJ2-1	TGTGCCAGTAGTACAACGGGGGGAAGCTACAATGAGCAGTTCTTC	CASSTTGGSYNEQFF
-	TRBV7-9	-	TRBJ2-3	TGTGCCAGCACCCCAGTCACAGATACGCAGTATTTT	CASTPVTDTQYF
-	TRBV5-1	-	TRBJ2-7	TGCGCCAGCAGCTTGGCCCGGGACATAACCTCCTACGAGCAGTACTTC	CASSLARDITSYEQYF
once	TRBV5-6	-	TRBJ1-2	TGTGCCAGCAGCTTGGGACGACGGGTGTATGGCTACACCTTC	CASSLGRRVYGYTF
-	TRBV4-1	TRBD1	TRBJ1-1	TGCGCCAGCAGCCCCCGGACAGGCGGGGGGAATCCTGAAGCTTTCTTT	CASSPRTGGGNPEAFF
-	TRBV5-4	TRBD1	TRBJ1-3	TGTGCCAGCAGCCAAGCCCGACAGGGAATCCCCGGAAACACCATATATTTT	CASSQARQGIPGNTIYF
-	TRBV6-1	TRBD2	TRBJ2-3	TGTGCCAGCAGTGAACGGCTAGCGGGGAGCACAGATACGCAGTATTTT	CASSERLAGSTDTQYF
-	TRBV25-1	TRBD2	TRBJ2-2	TGTGCCAGTGAGCGGGGGATCGGGGAGCTGTTTTTT	CASERGIGELFF
-	TRBV4-2	-	TRBJ2-3	TGTGCCAGCAGCCAAAGATCTGGATTGACTCTTTCCGGCACAGATACGCAGTATTTT	CASSQRSGLTLSGTDTQYF
-	TRBV7-6	-	TRBJ2-7	TGTGCCAGCAGCCCTCTAGGACAGTCTGTTGGGGAGCAGTACTTC	CASSPLGQSVGEQYF
-	TRBV14	-	TRBJ1-4	TGTGCCAGCAGCCTCATGGTGGGGGCCGGACCTACTAATGAAAAACTGTTTTTT	CASSLMVGAGPTNEKLFF
-	TRBV12-5	TRBD2	TRBJ2-5	TGTGCTAGTGTTAATGCGGGAGTCAAGACCCAGTACTTC	CASVNAGVKTQYF
-	TRBV19	-	TRBJ2-2	TGTGCCAGTAGGGCGGGGTTGAACACCGGGGAGCTGTTTTTT	CASRAGLNTGELFF
-	TRBV14	TRBD2	TRBJ2-3	TGTGCCAGCAGCCAAGGGAAGCGGGAGGCTGGGCCAGATACGCAGTATTTT	CASSQGKREAGPDTQYF
-	TRBV5-1	TRBD1	TRBJ1-1	TGCGCCAGCAGCTCCTTACAGGGGGCGCACACTGAAGCTTTCTTT	CASSSLQGAHTEAFF
-	TRBV7-9	TRBD1	TRBJ2-7	TGTGCCAGCAGCTTAGGGACAGGGGTCGGCGAGCAGTACTTC	CASSLGTGVGEQYF
-	TRBV5-1	-	TRBJ2-5	TGCGCCAGCAGCTTGGTGACGGGGGAGGAGACCCAGTACTTC	CASSLVTGEETQYF
-	TRBV6-6	-	TRBJ2-7	TGTGCCAGCAGTATGCAGGGGCTCCCAGGCGAGCAGTACTTC	CASSMQGLPGEQYF
-	TRBV6-1	TRBD1	TRBJ1-4	TGTGCCAGCAGTGCGGAGACAGGGGCGGGTACTAATGAAAAACTGTTTTTT	CASSAETGAGTNEKLFF
-	TRBV7-9	TRBD2	TRBJ2-7	TGTGCCAGCAGCTTAGCGGTAGCGGGAGCTAGGGAGCAGTACTTC	CASSLAVAGAREQYF
once	TRBV10-3	-	TRBJ2-2	TGTGCCATCAGTGGGGGACACCAGAACACCGGGGAGCTGTTTTTT	CAISGGHQNTGELFF
-	TRBV18	-	TRBJ1-2	TGTGCCAGCTCACCCCGGACGGGATTTTATGGCTACACCTTC	CASSPRTGFYGYTF
-	TRBV19	TRBD1	TRBJ2-7	TGTGCCAGTAGTATAAGGGGACAGGGATCCTACGAGCAGTACTTC	CASSIRGQGSYEQYF
-	TRBV21-1	-	TRBJ1-2	TGTGCCAGCAGCAAACTAGGGACAGGGGGCGCGGGCTACACCTTC	CASSKLGTGGAGYTF
-	TRBV19	TRBD2	TRBJ2-3	TGTGCCAGTAATAAGGCGGGAGGGCCCGGGGCAGATACGCAGTATTTT	CASNKAGGPGADTQYF
-	TRBV5-1	-	TRBJ2-1	TGCGCCAGCACCGAGGGATCGAGCTCCTACAATGAGCAGTTCTTC	CASTEGSSSYNEQFF
few	TRBV19	TRBD1	TRBJ1-5	TGTGCCAGTAGTATCACAGGGGGTAGTCAGCCCCAGCATTTT	CASSITGGSQPQHF
-	TRBV12-5	-	TRBJ1-4	TGTGCTAGTGGTTTGTCCCAGGGGTTGGGCGAAAAACTGTTTTTT	CASGLSQGLGEKLFF